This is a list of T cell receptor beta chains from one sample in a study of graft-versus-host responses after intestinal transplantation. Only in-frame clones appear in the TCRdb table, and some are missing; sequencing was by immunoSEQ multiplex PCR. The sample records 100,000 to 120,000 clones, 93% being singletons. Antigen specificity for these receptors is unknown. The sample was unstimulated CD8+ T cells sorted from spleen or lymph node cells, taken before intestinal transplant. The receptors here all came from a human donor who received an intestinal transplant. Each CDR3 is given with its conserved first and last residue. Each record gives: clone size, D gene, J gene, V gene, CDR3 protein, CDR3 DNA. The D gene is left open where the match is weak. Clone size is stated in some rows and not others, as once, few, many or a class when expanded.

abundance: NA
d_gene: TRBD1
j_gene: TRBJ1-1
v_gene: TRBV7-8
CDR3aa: CASSLGTGVGTEAFF
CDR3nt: TGTGCCAGCAGCTTAGGGACAGGGGTTGGCACTGAAGCTTTCTTT

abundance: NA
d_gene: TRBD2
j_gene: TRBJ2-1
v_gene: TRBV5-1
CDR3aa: CASSLQGGPYNEQFF
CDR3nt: TGCGCCAGCAGCTTGCAGGGAGGGCCCTACAATGAGCAGTTCTTC

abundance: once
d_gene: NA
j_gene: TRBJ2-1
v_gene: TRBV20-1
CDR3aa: CSATGNEQFF
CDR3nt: TGCAGTGCTACTGGCAATGAGCAGTTCTTC

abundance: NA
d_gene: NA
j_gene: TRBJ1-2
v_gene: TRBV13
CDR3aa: CASSLASEPYGYTF
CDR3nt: TGTGCCAGCAGCTTAGCTTCGGAACCCTATGGCTACACCTTC

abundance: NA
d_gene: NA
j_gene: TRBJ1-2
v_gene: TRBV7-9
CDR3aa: CATSTGYTF
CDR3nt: TGTGCCACATCTACGGGCTACACCTTC

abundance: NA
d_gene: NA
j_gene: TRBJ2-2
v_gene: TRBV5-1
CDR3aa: CASSLNRNTGELFF
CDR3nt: TGCGCCAGCAGCTTAAACAGAAACACCGGGGAGCTGTTTTTT

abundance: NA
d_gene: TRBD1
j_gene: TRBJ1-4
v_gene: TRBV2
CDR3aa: CASSDRTGGEKLFF
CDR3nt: TGTGCCAGCAGTGATCGGACAGGGGGTGAAAAACTGTTTTTT

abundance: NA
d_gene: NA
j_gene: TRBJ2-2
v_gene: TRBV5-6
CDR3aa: CASSLVSASAGELFF
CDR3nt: TGTGCCAGCAGCTTGGTCTCAGCCAGCGCCGGGGAGCTGTTTTTT

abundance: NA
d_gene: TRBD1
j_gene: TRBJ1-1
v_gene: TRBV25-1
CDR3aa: CASKSGQVTEAFF
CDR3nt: TGTGCCAGCAAGTCGGGACAGGTAACTGAAGCTTTCTTT

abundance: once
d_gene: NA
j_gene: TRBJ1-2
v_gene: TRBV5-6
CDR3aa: CASSLDGSQVDYGYTF
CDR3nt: TGTGCCAGCAGCTTGGACGGGTCCCAGGTGGACTATGGCTACACCTTC

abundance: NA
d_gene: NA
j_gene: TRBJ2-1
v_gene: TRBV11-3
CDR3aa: CASSIGTTNEQFF
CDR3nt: TGTGCCAGCAGCATCGGGACGACCAATGAGCAGTTCTTC

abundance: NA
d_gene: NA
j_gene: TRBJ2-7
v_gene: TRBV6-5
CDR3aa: CASSPGTYEQYF
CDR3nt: TGTGCCAGCAGCCCCGGGACCTACGAGCAGTACTTC

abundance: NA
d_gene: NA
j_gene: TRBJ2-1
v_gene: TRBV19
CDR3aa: CASTPYSHLNEQFF
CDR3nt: TGTGCCAGCACGCCCTACAGTCACCTCAATGAGCAGTTCTTC

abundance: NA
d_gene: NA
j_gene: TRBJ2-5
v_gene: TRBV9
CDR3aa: CASSVELASETQYF
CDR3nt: TGTGCCAGCAGCGTAGAACTAGCTTCGGAGACCCAGTACTTC

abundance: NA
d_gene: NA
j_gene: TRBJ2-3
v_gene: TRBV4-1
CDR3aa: CASSPSRHTQYF
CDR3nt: TGCGCCAGCAGCCCTTCGCGTCATACGCAGTATTTT

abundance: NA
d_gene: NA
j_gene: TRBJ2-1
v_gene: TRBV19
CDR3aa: CASSIDGTAWNEQFF
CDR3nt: TGTGCCAGTAGTATAGACGGGACGGCTTGGAATGAGCAGTTCTTC

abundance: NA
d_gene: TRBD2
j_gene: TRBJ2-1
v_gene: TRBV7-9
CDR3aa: CASSLVTSGVPFYNEQFF
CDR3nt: TGTGCCAGCAGCTTAGTTACTAGCGGGGTTCCATTCTACAATGAGCAGTTCTTC

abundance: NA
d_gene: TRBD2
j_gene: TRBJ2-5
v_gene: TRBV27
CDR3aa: CASSLYSGTPGETQYF
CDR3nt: TGTGCCAGCAGTTTATATAGCGGGACTCCTGGAGAGACCCAGTACTTC

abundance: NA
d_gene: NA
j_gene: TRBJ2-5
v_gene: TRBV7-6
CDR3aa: CASTRDFTQETQYF
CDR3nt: TGTGCCAGCACCCGGGACTTCACCCAAGAGACCCAGTACTTC

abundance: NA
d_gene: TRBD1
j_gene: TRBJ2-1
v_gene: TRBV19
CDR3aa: CASSWTGGHNEQFF
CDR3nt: TGTGCCAGTTCCTGGACAGGGGGTCACAATGAGCAGTTCTTC

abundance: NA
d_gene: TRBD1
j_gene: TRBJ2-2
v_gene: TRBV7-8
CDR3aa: CASSLGTSGTGSTGELFF
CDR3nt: TGTGCCAGCAGCTTAGGGACGTCCGGGACAGGTAGCACCGGGGAGCTGTTTTTT

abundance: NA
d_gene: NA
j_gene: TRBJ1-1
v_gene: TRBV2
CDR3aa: CASMDRTEAFF
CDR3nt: TGTGCCAGCATGGACAGAACTGAAGCTTTCTTT

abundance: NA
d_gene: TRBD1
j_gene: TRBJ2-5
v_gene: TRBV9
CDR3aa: CASSAGQGGETQYF
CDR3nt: TGTGCCAGCAGCGCGGGACAGGGGGGGGAGACCCAGTACTTC